The present T cell receptor (beta chain) was sequenced within a study of shared clonotypes between healthy human individuals. Whole-study results and caveats: In the sorted subsets, rarefaction showed sequencing was incomplete despite large depth.

Naive CD8 cells lacked CD45RO and underwent positive selection for CCR7, leaving out terminally differentiated effector memory CD45RA+ cells. For each subset, genomic DNA was distributed in equal portions over several immunoSEQ plates. As originally analysed: Filtering differed, since immunoSEQ gave only junction sequences and no quality scores. Only in-frame clones appear in the TCRdb table, and some are missing; sequencing was by immunoSEQ multiplex PCR. The V and J calls and the clone size are those of that table, but D and trimming were determined from the DNA. The sample gives over 2 million clones, about 95% of which show up once; roughly 1.1% is in the top ten. Remarks on this clone: Its target is not known.

Looked up from germline, CDR1 is SQVTM and CDR2 is ANQGSEA. The V end lost 4 bases, the J end lost 6 bases, and 12 bases lay between the germline ends. This CDR3 is built from 12 residues. Sequenced sample: naive CD8+ T cells sorted from blood. The receptor's source is a man between 18 and 35 years old in good health. J is TRBJ1-1 and V is TRBV29-1, with D unclear. As DNA, the CDR3 is TGCAGCGTTGTCAGGAGTCTCGCTGAAGCTTTCTTT. It codes for CSVVRSLAEAFF.